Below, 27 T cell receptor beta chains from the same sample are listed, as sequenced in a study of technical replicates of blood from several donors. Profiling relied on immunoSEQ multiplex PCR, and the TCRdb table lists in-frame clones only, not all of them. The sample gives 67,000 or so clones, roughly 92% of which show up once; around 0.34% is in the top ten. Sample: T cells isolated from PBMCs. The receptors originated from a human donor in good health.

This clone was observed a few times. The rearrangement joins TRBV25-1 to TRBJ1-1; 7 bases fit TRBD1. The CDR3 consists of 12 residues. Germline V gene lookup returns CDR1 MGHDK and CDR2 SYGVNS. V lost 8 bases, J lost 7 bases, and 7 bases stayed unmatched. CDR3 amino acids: CASQTGIFEAFF. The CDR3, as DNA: TGTGCCAGCCAGACAGGGATTTTTGAAGCTTTCTTT.

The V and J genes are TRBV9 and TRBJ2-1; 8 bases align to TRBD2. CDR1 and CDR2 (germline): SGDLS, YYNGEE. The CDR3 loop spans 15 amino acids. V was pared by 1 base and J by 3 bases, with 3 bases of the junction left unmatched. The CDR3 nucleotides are TGTGCCAGCAGCGTACCGGGACTAGGCTACAATGAGCAGTTCTTC. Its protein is CASSVPGLGYNEQFF.

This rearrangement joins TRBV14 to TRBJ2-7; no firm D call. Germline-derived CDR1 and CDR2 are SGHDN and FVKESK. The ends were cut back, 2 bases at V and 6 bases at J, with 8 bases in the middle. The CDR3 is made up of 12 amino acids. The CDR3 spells CASSQIRSEQYF. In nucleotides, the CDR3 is TGTGCCAGCAGCCAAATAAGGAGCGAGCAGTACTTC.

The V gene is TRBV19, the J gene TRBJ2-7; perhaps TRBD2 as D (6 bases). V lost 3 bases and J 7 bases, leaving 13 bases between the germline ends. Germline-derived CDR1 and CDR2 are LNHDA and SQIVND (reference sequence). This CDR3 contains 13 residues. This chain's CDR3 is CASSIGGAWEQYF. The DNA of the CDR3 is TGTGCCAGTAGTATCGGAGGGGCATGGGAGCAGTACTTC.

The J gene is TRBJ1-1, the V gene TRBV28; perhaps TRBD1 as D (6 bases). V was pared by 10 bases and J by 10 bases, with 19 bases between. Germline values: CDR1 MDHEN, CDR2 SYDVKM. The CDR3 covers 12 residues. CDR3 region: CATGLPGHVAFF. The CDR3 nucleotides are TGTGCCACCGGCCTTCCGGGACATGTAGCTTTCTTT.

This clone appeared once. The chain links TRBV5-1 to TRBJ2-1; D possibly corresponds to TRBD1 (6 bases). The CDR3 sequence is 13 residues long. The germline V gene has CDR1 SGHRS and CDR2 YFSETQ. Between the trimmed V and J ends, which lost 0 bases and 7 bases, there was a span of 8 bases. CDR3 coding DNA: TGCGCCAGCAGCTTGGTGGGGGCGAATGAGCAGTTCTTC. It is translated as CASSLVGANEQFF.

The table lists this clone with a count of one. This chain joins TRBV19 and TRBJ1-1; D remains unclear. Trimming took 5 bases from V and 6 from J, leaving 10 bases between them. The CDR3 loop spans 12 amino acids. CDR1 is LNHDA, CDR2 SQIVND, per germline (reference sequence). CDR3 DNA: TGTGCCAGTAGTCCCTGGACTTCTGAAGCTTTCTTT. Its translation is CASSPWTSEAFF.

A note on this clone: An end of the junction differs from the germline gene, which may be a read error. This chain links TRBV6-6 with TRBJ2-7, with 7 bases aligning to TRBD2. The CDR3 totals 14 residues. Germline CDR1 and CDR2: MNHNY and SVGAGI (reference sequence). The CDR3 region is CASSYAGESSEQYF. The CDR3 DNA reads TGTGCCAGCAGTTACGCGGGAGAGTCCTCCGAGCAGTACTTC.

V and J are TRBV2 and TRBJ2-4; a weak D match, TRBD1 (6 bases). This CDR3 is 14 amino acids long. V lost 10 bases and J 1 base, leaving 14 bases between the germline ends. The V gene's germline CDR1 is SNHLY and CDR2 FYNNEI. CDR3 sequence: CAKQGGGAKNIQYF. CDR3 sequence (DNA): TGTGCCAAACAGGGTGGAGGTGCCAAAAACATTCAGTACTTC.

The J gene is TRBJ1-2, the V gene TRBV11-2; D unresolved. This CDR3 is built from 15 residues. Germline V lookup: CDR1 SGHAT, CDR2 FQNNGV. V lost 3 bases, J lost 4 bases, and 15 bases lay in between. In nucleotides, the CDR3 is TGTGCCAGCAGCTTTAGAGCCACAGCACCCTATGGCTACACCTTC. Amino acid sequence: CASSFRATAPYGYTF.

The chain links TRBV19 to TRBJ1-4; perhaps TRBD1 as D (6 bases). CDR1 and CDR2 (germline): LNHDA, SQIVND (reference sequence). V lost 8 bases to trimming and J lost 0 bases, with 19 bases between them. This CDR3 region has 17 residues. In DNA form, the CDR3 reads TGTGCCAGTCGGGATGTCGGGGGGGCTGCAACTAATGAAAAACTGTTTTTT. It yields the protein CASRDVGGAATNEKLFF.

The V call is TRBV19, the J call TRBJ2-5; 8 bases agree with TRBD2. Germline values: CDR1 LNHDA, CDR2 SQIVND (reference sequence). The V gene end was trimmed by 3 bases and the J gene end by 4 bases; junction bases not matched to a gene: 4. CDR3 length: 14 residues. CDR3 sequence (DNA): TGTGCCAGTAGTATCGGCCGGGGGGGAGAGACCCAGTACTTC. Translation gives CASSIGRGGETQYF.

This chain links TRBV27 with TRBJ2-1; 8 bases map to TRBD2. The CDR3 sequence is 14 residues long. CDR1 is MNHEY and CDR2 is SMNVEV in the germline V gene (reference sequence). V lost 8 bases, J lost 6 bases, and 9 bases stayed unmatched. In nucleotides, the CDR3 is TGTGCCAGCCTCGGGCGGGAGGTGGGCAATGAGCAGTTCTTC. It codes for CASLGREVGNEQFF.

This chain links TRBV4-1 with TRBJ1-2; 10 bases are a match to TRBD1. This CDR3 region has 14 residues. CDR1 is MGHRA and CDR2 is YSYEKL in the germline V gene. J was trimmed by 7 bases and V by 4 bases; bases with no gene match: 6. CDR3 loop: CASSRPGQGPGYTF. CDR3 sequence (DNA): TGCGCCAGCAGCCGACCGGGACAGGGGCCTGGCTACACCTTC.

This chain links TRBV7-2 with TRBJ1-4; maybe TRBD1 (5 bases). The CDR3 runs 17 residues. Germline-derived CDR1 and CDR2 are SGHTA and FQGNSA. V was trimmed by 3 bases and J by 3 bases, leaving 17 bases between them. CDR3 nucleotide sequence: TGTGCCAGCAGCTTGTGGAGTCCGACAGCCTCTAATGAAAAACTGTTTTTT. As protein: CASSLWSPTASNEKLFF.

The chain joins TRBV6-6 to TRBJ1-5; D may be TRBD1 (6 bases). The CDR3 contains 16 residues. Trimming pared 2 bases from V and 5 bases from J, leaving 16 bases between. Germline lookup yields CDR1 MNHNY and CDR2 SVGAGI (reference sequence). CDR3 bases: TGTGCCAGCAGTTACCTGCTGACAGGCAATTATCAGCCCCAGCATTTT. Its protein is CASSYLLTGNYQPQHF.

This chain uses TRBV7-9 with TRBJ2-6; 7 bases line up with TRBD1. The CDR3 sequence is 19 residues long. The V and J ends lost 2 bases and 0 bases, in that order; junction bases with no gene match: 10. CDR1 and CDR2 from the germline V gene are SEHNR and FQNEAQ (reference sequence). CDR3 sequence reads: CASSLSTGPLYSGANVLTF. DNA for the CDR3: TGTGCCAGCAGCTTATCGACAGGGCCGCTCTACTCTGGGGCCAACGTCCTGACTTTC.

The CDR3 is CASSVGPGGNTDTQYF. CDR3 nucleotides: TGTGCCAGCAGCGTAGGACCAGGGGGTAACACAGATACGCAGTATTTT. This chain links TRBV9 with TRBJ2-3, with 7 nucleotides matching TRBD1. Germline V CDR1 and CDR2: SGDLS, YYNGEE. Unmatched junction bases numbered 6, after V lost 0 bases and J lost 2 bases. The length of the CDR3 is 16 residues.

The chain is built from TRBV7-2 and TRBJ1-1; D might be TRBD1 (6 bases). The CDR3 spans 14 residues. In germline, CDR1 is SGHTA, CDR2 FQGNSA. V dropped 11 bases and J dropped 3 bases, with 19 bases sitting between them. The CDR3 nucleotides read TGTGCCTCTGGGGGAAAGGGGGTGGACACTGAAGCTTTCTTT. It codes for CASGGKGVDTEAFF.

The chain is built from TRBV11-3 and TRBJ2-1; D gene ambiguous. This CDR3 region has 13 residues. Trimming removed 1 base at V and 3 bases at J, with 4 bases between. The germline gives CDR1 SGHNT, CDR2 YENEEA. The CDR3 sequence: CASSLGLYNEQFF. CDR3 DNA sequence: TGTGCCAGCAGCTTAGGACTCTACAATGAGCAGTTCTTC. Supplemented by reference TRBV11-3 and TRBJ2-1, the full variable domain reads EAGVVQSPRYKIIEKKQPVAFWCNPISGHNTLYWYLQNLGQGPELLIRYENEEAVDDSQLPKDRFSAERLKGVDSTLKIQPAELGDSAVYLCASSLGLYNEQFFGPGTRLTVL.

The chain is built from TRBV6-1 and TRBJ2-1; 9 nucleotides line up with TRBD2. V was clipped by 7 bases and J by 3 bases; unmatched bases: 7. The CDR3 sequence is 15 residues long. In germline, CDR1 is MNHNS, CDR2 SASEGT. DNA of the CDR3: TGTGCCAGCATTCTACTAGCGGGTGGCTACAATGAGCAGTTCTTC. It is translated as CASILLAGGYNEQFF.

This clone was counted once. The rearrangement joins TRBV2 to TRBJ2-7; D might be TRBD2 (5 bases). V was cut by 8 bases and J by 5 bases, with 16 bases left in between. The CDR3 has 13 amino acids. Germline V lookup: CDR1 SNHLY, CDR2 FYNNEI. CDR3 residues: CASQVPGIDEQYF. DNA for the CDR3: TGTGCCAGCCAAGTTCCGGGAATCGACGAGCAGTACTTC. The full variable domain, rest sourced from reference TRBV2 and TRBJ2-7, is EPEVTQTPSHQVTQMGQEVILRCVPISNHLYFYWYRQILGQKVEFLVSFYNNEISEKSEIFDDQFSVERPDGSNFTLKIRSTKLEDSAMYFCASQVPGIDEQYFGPGTRLTVT.

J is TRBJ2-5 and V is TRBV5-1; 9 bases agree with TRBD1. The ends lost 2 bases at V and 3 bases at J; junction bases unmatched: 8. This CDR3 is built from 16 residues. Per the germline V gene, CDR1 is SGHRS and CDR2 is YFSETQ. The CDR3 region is CASSFRDRVGKETQYF. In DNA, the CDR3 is TGCGCCAGCAGCTTCCGGGACAGGGTGGGGAAAGAGACCCAGTACTTC.

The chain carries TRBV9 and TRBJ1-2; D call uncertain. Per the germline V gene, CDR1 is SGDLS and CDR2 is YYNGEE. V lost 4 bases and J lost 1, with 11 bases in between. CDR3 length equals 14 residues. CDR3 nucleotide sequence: TGTGCCAGCAGCCCATGGGAGAGTAACTATGGCTACACCTTC. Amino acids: CASSPWESNYGYTF.

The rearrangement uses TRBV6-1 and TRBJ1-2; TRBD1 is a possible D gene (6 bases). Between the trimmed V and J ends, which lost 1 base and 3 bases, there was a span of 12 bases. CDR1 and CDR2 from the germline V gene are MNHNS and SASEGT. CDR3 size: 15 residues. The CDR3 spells CASSEEVGGHYGYTF. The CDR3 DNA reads TGTGCCAGCAGTGAAGAGGTAGGGGGTCACTATGGCTACACCTTC.

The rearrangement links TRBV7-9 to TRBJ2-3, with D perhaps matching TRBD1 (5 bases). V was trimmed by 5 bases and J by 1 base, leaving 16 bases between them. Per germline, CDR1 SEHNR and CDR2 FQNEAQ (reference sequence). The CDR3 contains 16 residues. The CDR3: CASSRSGASGTDTQYF. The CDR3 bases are TGTGCCAGCAGCCGGAGTGGGGCCTCGGGCACAGATACGCAGTATTTT.

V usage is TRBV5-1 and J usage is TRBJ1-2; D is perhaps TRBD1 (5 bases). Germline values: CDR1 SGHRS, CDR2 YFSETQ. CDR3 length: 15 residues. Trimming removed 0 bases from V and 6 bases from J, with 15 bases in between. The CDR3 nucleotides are TGCGCCAGCAGCTTGGAAGCAGGGCCTTTGGATGGCTACACCTTC. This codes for CASSLEAGPLDGYTF.